These 29 T cell receptor beta chains share one sample of origin, sequenced in a study of control samples from healthy donors and cancer patients. Sequencing used immunoSEQ multiplex PCR; TCRdb keeps in-frame clones, though not all of them. Found here are roughly 200,000 clones, about 93% of them singletons; the top ten hold less than 1.6%. Sample: blood. These receptors all come from a man in his forties or fifties in good health.

This clone was seen a single time. V usage is TRBV7-2 and J usage is TRBJ1-2; 8 positions agree with TRBD1. V lost 1 base, J lost 5 bases, and 6 bases stayed unmatched. CDR3 length: 15 residues. Per germline, CDR1 SGHTA and CDR2 FQGNSA. CDR3 coding DNA: TGTGCCAGCAGCTTAGTAGCAGGGGGCGCATATGGCTACACCTTC. It codes for CASSLVAGGAYGYTF.

CDR3 nucleotides: TGCGCCAGCAGCTTGGAGGTACAGGGGAATAATTCACCCCTCCACTTT. Its protein is CASSLEVQGNNSPLHF. The chain has TRBV5-1 and TRBJ1-6, with TRBD1 matching 7 bases. CDR3 length: 16 residues. CDR1 is SGHRS, CDR2 YFSETQ, per germline. V lost 0 bases to trimming and J lost 5 bases; unmatched junction nucleotides: 5.

The rearrangement links TRBV28 to TRBJ1-2, with unresolved D. The CDR3 is 12 amino acids. The ends were cut back, 1 base at V and 7 bases at J, with 7 bases in the middle. From germline, CDR1 is MDHEN and CDR2 SYDVKM. The DNA of the CDR3 is TGTGCCAGCAGTTTATATGGGGTTGGCTACACCTTC. This gives the protein CASSLYGVGYTF.

The genes are TRBV5-5 and TRBJ1-2, with 10 bases lining up with TRBD1. This CDR3 contains 15 residues. CDR1 is SGHKS, CDR2 YYEKEE, per germline (reference sequence). Trimming cost V 2 bases and J 6 bases; bases outside gene matches: 7. For the CDR3, the DNA is TGTGCCAGCAGCTTTCGACAGGGGGCTCTGGATGGCTACACCTTC. It translates to CASSFRQGALDGYTF.

The gene calls are TRBV28 and TRBJ2-2; D unresolved. This CDR3 spans 14 amino acids. The germline V and J ends were trimmed by 6 bases and 1 base, with 9 bases remaining between them. Germline V gives CDR1 MDHEN, CDR2 SYDVKM. CDR3 DNA: TGTGCCAGCAGAGGGCCCCAGAACACCGGGGAGCTGTTTTTT. As protein: CASRGPQNTGELFF.

This clone was observed a single time. The gene calls are TRBV27 and TRBJ1-1, with D perhaps matching TRBD1 (5 bases). The V end was cut by 3 bases, the J end by 10 bases, with 18 bases between. The CDR3 has 14 residues. CDR1 is MNHEY and CDR2 is SMNVEV in the germline V gene (reference sequence). CDR3 residues: CASSFRDQKRGAFF. CDR3 DNA sequence: TGTGCCAGCAGTTTCCGGGACCAAAAACGGGGAGCTTTCTTT.

The CDR3 DNA reads as TGTGCCAGCAGGGACAGGGAGCGAGGAAACACCATATATTTT. As protein: CASRDRERGNTIYF. V and J are TRBV6-5 and TRBJ1-3; 8 nucleotides agree with TRBD1. Germline V gene sequence: CDR1 MNHEY, CDR2 SVGAGI. The V segment lost 6 bases and the J segment 4 bases; nucleotides outside the gene matches: 5. The CDR3 totals 14 residues.

This clone occurred once. The chain uses TRBV28 and TRBJ2-2; D call uncertain. The CDR3 is made up of 11 amino acids. Trimming cost V 6 bases and J 8 bases, with 7 bases left between them. Per germline, CDR1 MDHEN and CDR2 SYDVKM. CDR3 protein: CASREGGELFF. The DNA for the CDR3 is TGTGCCAGCAGGGAAGGGGGGGAGCTGTTTTTT.

The chain combines TRBV6-4 with TRBJ2-7, with 7 bases fitting TRBD1. The CDR3 has 15 residues. Looked up from germline, CDR1 is MRHNA and CDR2 is SNTAGT. Trimming took 6 bases from V and 2 from J; bases not matched to a gene: 10. CDR3 loop: CASSRGQQPPYEQYV. In DNA form, the CDR3 reads TGTGCCAGCAGCCGGGGACAGCAACCACCCTACGAGCAGTACGTC.

This chain links TRBV10-3 with TRBJ2-2, with D maybe TRBD1 (5 bases). CDR1 is ENHRY, CDR2 SYGVKD, per germline. V gave up 10 bases and J gave up 1 base, with 10 bases separating them. The CDR3 runs 13 residues. The CDR3 nucleotides are TGTGCCAGCACTGACAGGAACACCGGGGAGCTGTTTTTT. It is translated as CASTDRNTGELFF.

V gene TRBV24-1 combines with J gene TRBJ2-3, with D unresolved. V lost 4 bases to trimming and J lost 4 bases, with 14 bases between them. The CDR3 loop spans 15 amino acids. Per germline, CDR1 KGHDR and CDR2 SFDVKD. The CDR3 here is CATSDPGGPPDTQYF. Written as DNA, the CDR3 is TGTGCCACCAGTGACCCGGGTGGACCGCCAGATACGCAGTATTTT.

The chain recombines TRBV4-2 with TRBJ2-2, with 13 bases identical to TRBD2. This CDR3 is built from 18 residues. The V and J ends lost 4 bases and 7 bases, in that order; junction bases with no gene match: 12. Looked up from germline, CDR1 is LGHNA and CDR2 is YNFKEQ. The CDR3 sequence is CASSRQTSGGTLGGELFF. The CDR3 nucleotides read TGTGCCAGCAGCCGGCAGACTAGCGGGGGGACACTGGGCGGGGAGCTGTTTTTT.

The chain is built from TRBV5-1 and TRBJ2-2; D is undetermined. CDR1 is SGHRS, CDR2 YFSETQ, per germline. V lost 0 bases and J lost 6, with 9 bases in between. The CDR3 is 14 amino acids. CDR3 in amino acids: CASSLEPQPGELFF. CDR3 nucleotides: TGCGCCAGCAGCTTGGAGCCTCAGCCCGGGGAGCTGTTTTTT. Full variable domain (rest looked up from reference TRBV5-1 and TRBJ2-2): KAGVTQTPRYLIKTRGQQVTLSCSPISGHRSVSWYQQTPGQGLQFLFEYFSETQRNKGNFPGRFSGRQFSNSRSEMNVSTLELGDSALYLCASSLEPQPGELFFGEGSRLTVL.

For the CDR3, the DNA is TGTGCCAGCAGCGGTGAGGGGGTCCCACCCCTCCACTTT. This sequence encodes CASSGEGVPPLHF. The chain has TRBV5-5 and TRBJ1-6; the D gene is possibly TRBD1 (6 bases). The CDR3 covers 13 residues. V was clipped by 4 bases and J by 11 bases, with 13 bases between them. Germline values: CDR1 SGHKS, CDR2 YYEKEE (reference sequence).

The chain links TRBV6-5 to TRBJ1-1; D gene uncertain. Trimming took off 2 bases at V and 6 bases at J, with 10 bases between the two ends. The CDR3 totals 13 residues. The V gene's germline CDR1 is MNHEY and CDR2 SVGAGI. CDR3 sequence: CASSYVGKAEAFF. CDR3 nucleotide sequence: TGTGCCAGCAGTTACGTTGGGAAGGCTGAAGCTTTCTTT.

This clone appeared once. The chain is built from TRBV9 and TRBJ1-5, with D possibly TRBD1 on 5 matching bases. Trimming removed 1 base at V and 3 bases at J, with 11 bases between. The CDR3 consists of 15 residues. Germline V gene lookup returns CDR1 SGDLS and CDR2 YYNGEE. CDR3 sequence reads: CASSVSGHINQPQHF. The CDR3 DNA is TGTGCCAGCAGCGTATCTGGACACATCAATCAGCCCCAGCATTTT.

The chain couples TRBV15 to TRBJ2-1; 9 positions match TRBD2. This CDR3 region has 16 residues. CDR1 and CDR2 (germline): LNHNV, YYDKDF (reference sequence). V was clipped by 8 bases and J by 5 bases; unmatched bases: 13. The DNA of the CDR3 is TGTGCCACCTCCCGGGGCCCTAGCGGGGCCCACAATGAGCAGTTCTTC. The encoded protein is CATSRGPSGAHNEQFF.

This chain uses TRBV20-1 with TRBJ1-5; perhaps TRBD1 as D (5 bases). Trimming pared 3 bases from V and 11 bases from J, leaving 11 bases between. The CDR3 runs to 11 residues. Germline V gene data show CDR1 as DFQATT and CDR2 as SNEGSKA (reference sequence). CDR3 residues: CSARTAGAQHF. The CDR3 bases are TGCAGTGCTAGGACGGCGGGGGCCCAGCATTTT.

V and J are TRBV5-6 and TRBJ1-3, with D uncertain. Looked up from germline, CDR1 is SGHDT and CDR2 is YYEEEE. The CDR3 has 11 amino acids. V gave up 5 bases and J gave up 1 base, with 1 base separating them. The CDR3 is CASRSGNTIYF. The CDR3, as DNA: TGTGCCAGCAGGTCTGGAAACACCATATATTTT.

This chain joins TRBV25-1 and TRBJ1-2; unclear D gene. The V end was cut by 1 base, the J end by 6 bases, with 12 bases between. Germline V gene lookup returns CDR1 MGHDK and CDR2 SYGVNS. CDR3 length: 14 amino acids. CDR3 in DNA: TGTGCCAGCAGTGAATTGTCCGGATTACATGGCTACACCTTC. Its protein is CASSELSGLHGYTF.

This chain uses TRBV7-9 with TRBJ1-2; D uncertain. The CDR3 contains 13 residues. Between the trimmed V and J ends, which lost 4 bases and 4 bases, there was a span of 10 bases. From germline, CDR1 is SEHNR and CDR2 FQNEAQ (reference sequence). CDR3 in DNA: TGTGCCAGCAGCTCCGGGATCCCCTATGGCTACACCTTC. Translating it yields CASSSGIPYGYTF.

The genes are TRBV5-1 and TRBJ2-7, with a possible D match to TRBD1 (6 bases). The CDR3 is 14 residues long. CDR1 and CDR2 (germline): SGHRS, YFSETQ. V lost 4 bases and J lost 6, with 17 bases in between. The CDR3 sequence: CASSRGPTGREQYF. The CDR3 DNA reads TGCGCCAGCAGCAGGGGCCCGACAGGCCGCGAGCAGTACTTC. The variable domain in full, completed from reference TRBV5-1 and TRBJ2-7, reads KAGVTQTPRYLIKTRGQQVTLSCSPISGHRSVSWYQQTPGQGLQFLFEYFSETQRNKGNFPGRFSGRQFSNSRSEMNVSTLELGDSALYLCASSRGPTGREQYFGPGTRLTVT.

The CDR3 nucleotides are TGTGCCAGCAGTGTCCATCTCGAAGCTTTCTTT. Protein product: CASSVHLEAFF. This rearrangement joins TRBV2 to TRBJ1-1; the D is unclear. The CDR3 covers 11 residues. Germline V gene lookup returns CDR1 SNHLY and CDR2 FYNNEI. V lost 4 bases and J 8 bases, leaving 8 bases between the germline ends.

This clone was found once. The chain combines TRBV10-3 with TRBJ1-2; no clear D gene. The germline gives CDR1 ENHRY, CDR2 SYGVKD. The CDR3 runs 15 residues. The V end lost 4 bases, the J end lost 2 bases, and 14 bases lay between the germline ends. This CDR3 reads CAISVGLGVNYGYTF. CDR3 in DNA: TGTGCCATCAGTGTGGGCCTCGGGGTAAACTATGGCTACACCTTC.

The genes are TRBV5-1 and TRBJ2-7; a weak D match, TRBD1 (5 bases). The V gene lost 4 bases and the J gene lost 3 bases, with 11 bases spanning the gap. Looked up from germline, CDR1 is SGHRS and CDR2 is YFSETQ. This CDR3 is 13 amino acids long. This chain's CDR3 is CASSQDTLYEQYF. In nucleotides, the CDR3 is TGCGCCAGCAGCCAGGACACTCTCTACGAGCAGTACTTC.

The V and J genes are TRBV5-4 and TRBJ2-1; D is unclear. V lost 4 bases and J lost 5, with 7 bases in between. Germline V gene sequence: CDR1 SGHNT, CDR2 YYREEE (reference sequence). The CDR3 is 12 residues long. This CDR3 reads CASSPRNNEQFF. The DNA of the CDR3 is TGTGCCAGCAGCCCGCGGAACAATGAGCAGTTCTTC.

The table lists this clone with a count of one. This chain connects TRBV3-1 (or the pseudogene TRBV3-2) to TRBJ2-3; TRBD2 might be the D (5 bases). CDR3 length: 12 amino acids. CDR1 LGHDT and CDR2 YNNKEL come from the germline V gene (reference sequence). Trimming shortened V by 1 base and J by 6 bases, and 5 bases separated the two germline ends. The CDR3 DNA follows: TGTGCCAGCAGCCAAGCGGGGGATACGCAGTATTTT. Translating it yields CASSQAGDTQYF.

The chain joins TRBV12-3 or TRBV12-4 to TRBJ1-1; D is unclear. This CDR3 has 13 amino acids. The V end lost 2 bases, the J end lost 8 bases, and 12 bases lay between the germline ends. In DNA form, the CDR3 reads TGTGCCAGCAGTTTACCTCGGGCTAGCGAAGCTTTCTTT. Its protein is CASSLPRASEAFF.

This chain connects TRBV7-9 to TRBJ1-6; D is perhaps TRBD1 (6 bases). Germline CDR1 SEHNR, CDR2 FQNEAQ (reference sequence). The ends were cut back, 5 bases at V and 9 bases at J, with 14 bases in the middle. CDR3 size: 14 residues. CDR3 nucleotide sequence: TGTGCCAGCAGCCTGGACAGTAAGGGTTCACCCCTCCACTTT. Protein: CASSLDSKGSPLHF.